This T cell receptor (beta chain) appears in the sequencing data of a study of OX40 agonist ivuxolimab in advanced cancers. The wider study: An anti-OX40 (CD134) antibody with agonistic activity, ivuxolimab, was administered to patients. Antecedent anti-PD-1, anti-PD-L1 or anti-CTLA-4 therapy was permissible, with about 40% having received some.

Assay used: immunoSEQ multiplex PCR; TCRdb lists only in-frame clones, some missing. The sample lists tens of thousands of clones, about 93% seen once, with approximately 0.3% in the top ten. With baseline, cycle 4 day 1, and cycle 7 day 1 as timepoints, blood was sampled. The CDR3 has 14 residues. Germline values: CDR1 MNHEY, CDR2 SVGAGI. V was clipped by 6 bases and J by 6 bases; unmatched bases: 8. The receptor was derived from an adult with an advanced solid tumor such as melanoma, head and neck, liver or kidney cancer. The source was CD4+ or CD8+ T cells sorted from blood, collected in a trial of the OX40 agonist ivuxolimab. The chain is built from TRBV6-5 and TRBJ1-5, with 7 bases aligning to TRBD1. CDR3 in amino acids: CASRNTGVGQPQHF. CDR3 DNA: TGTGCCAGCAGAAATACAGGGGTCGGTCAGCCCCAGCATTTT.